This TCR beta chain was sequenced in a study of Graves' ophthalmopathy and Graves' hyperthyroidism. The V end was cut by 6 bases, the J end by 5 bases, with 10 bases between. The CDR3 length is 11 residues. CDR1 and CDR2 from the germline V gene are DFQATT and SNEGSKA (reference sequence). Ophthalmopathy in the donors was of moderate-to-severe activity, with CAS ≥3, NOSPECS ≥4 and duration under 3 months. Exclusion criteria comprised other autoimmune diseases, uncontrolled infections, pregnancy or lactation in patients. Serum thyroxine and TRAb, along with clinical symptoms, thyroid ultrasound and orbital computed tomography, were what diagnosis relied on. PBMCs were density-gradient isolated from around 11 ml fresh blood. This clonotype appeared many times. Researchers took RNA transcripts and amplified TCR beta CDR3 regions from them. Second-round multiplex PCR followed a first-round RT-PCR using HTBI primers. MiXCR, run by TCRdb on the multiplex PCR reads, gives a single entry per CDR3 protein. The sample consists of around 170,000 distinct CDR3 sequences, more than 30% of them appearing once.

The receptor comes from a middle-aged woman with Graves' ophthalmopathy. The sample taken for sequencing was peripheral blood. The V gene is TRBV20-1, the J gene TRBJ2-5; D ambiguous. Here the CDR3 reads CSAPALETQYF. As DNA, the CDR3 is TGCAGTGCCCCTGCCTTGGAGACCCAGTACTTC.